The 21 T cell receptor beta chains below all came from one sample that was sequenced in a study of blood T cell repertoires in COVID-19. Sequenced by immunoSEQ multiplex PCR; TCRdb stores in-frame clones only, minus some. The table records 150,000 to 180,000 clones, 85% to 90% of them present only once. Sequencing input: peripheral blood. Every receptor here comes from a woman in her 40s with acute or convalescent COVID-19.

The chain recombines TRBV6-7 with TRBJ2-6, with unresolved D. TRBV6-7 is placed among ORFs of uncertain function. The V end was cut by 0 bases, the J end by 2 bases, with 14 bases between. CDR3 length equals 18 residues. The CDR3 nucleotides read TGTGCCAGCAGTTACTCGCCCACGACAAAAGCTGGGGCCAACGTCCTGACTTTC. It is translated as CASSYSPTTKAGANVLTF.

The V and J genes are TRBV5-1 and TRBJ2-1, with D tentatively TRBD1 (6 bases). The V end lost 1 base, the J end lost 8 bases, and 7 bases lay between the germline ends. The CDR3 is 12 residues long. Looked up from germline, CDR1 is SGHRS and CDR2 is YFSETQ. This chain's CDR3 is CASSLTGHEQFF. DNA of the CDR3: TGCGCCAGCAGCTTGACAGGGCATGAGCAGTTCTTC.

V gene TRBV5-8 combines with J gene TRBJ1-4, with 9 bases aligning to TRBD1. Germline CDR1 reads SGHTS; CDR2 reads YDEGEE. Trimming removed 5 bases from V and 6 bases from J; junction bases left unmatched: 5. This CDR3 has 14 amino acids. CDR3 bases: TGTGCCAGCAGGACAGGGGGTAAAGATGAAAAACTGTTTTTT. Protein product: CASRTGGKDEKLFF.

The chain links TRBV19 to TRBJ1-6, with TRBD1 matching 7 bases. The junction had 7 bases not matched to a gene; V was cut back by 4 bases and J by 10 bases. There are 14 residues in the CDR3. The germline V gene has CDR1 LNHDA and CDR2 SQIVND (reference sequence). Written as DNA, the CDR3 is TGTGCCAGTAGTACCCGGACAGGCGTCTCACCCCTCCACTTT. Translated: CASSTRTGVSPLHF. The full variable domain, in which reference TRBV19 and TRBJ1-6 provide the parts outside the CDR3, is DGGITQSPKYLFRKEGQNVTLSCEQNLNHDAMYWYRQDPGQGLRLIYYSQIVNDFQKGDIAEGYSVSREKKESFPLTVTSAQKNPTAFYLCASSTRTGVSPLHFGNGTRLTVT.

Turning to this clone: Other nucleotide sequences from this sample produce the same CDR3. The chain couples TRBV12-3 or TRBV12-4 to TRBJ2-3; 9 bases match TRBD2. V was pared by 6 bases and J by 3 bases, with 1 base of the junction left unmatched. The CDR3 extends over 13 amino acids. CDR3 loop: CASRTSGTDTQYF. The DNA for the CDR3 is TGTGCCAGCAGGACTAGCGGAACAGATACGCAGTATTTT.

CDR3 region: CASSLSLAGGGPYNEQFF. The DNA of the CDR3 is TGTGCCAGCAGTTTATCGCTAGCGGGGGGGGGCCCCTACAATGAGCAGTTCTTC. V usage is TRBV28 and J usage is TRBJ2-1; TRBD2 aligns across 12 bases. J lost 2 bases, V lost 1 base, and 6 bases had no gene match. This CDR3 is built from 18 residues. The germline V gene encodes CDR1 MDHEN and CDR2 SYDVKM.

The V call is TRBV19, the J call TRBJ1-5; TRBD1 matches at 8 bases. The V and J ends lost 5 bases and 6 bases, in that order; junction bases with no gene match: 6. Germline V gene sequence: CDR1 LNHDA, CDR2 SQIVND (reference sequence). CDR3 length: 14 residues. The CDR3 DNA reads as TGTGCCAGTAGTTCCGGACAGGGACGTCAGCCCCAGCATTTT. Protein sequence: CASSSGQGRQPQHF.

This clone was recorded once. This chain connects TRBV20-1 to TRBJ1-4; D uncertain. The ends were cut back, 8 bases at V and 6 bases at J, with 7 bases in the middle. There are 10 residues in the CDR3. CDR1 is DFQATT and CDR2 is SNEGSKA in the germline V gene (reference sequence). CDR3 DNA sequence: TGCAGTTCCGGGGATGAAAAACTGTTTTTT. As protein: CSSGDEKLFF.

J is TRBJ1-5 and V is TRBV6-5; maybe TRBD1 (5 bases). Trimming stripped 7 bases from V and 3 bases from J, with 16 bases between. CDR3 length: 15 amino acids. Germline V CDR1 and CDR2: MNHEY, SVGAGI. The CDR3 bases are TGTGCCAGCACCACAGTGGGGGGGTCCAATCAGCCCCAGCATTTT. This sequence encodes CASTTVGGSNQPQHF.

The chain links TRBV19 to TRBJ2-7; 11 positions agree with TRBD2. Per germline, CDR1 LNHDA and CDR2 SQIVND (reference sequence). The CDR3 extends over 15 amino acids. Unmatched junction bases numbered 7, after V lost 4 bases and J lost 5 bases. The CDR3 DNA reads as TGTGCCAGTAGTAGAGGGGGACTAGCGGACCACGAGCAGTACTTC. Translating it yields CASSRGGLADHEQYF. Together with reference TRBV19 and TRBJ2-7, the CDR3 gives the full variable domain: DGGITQSPKYLFRKEGQNVTLSCEQNLNHDAMYWYRQDPGQGLRLIYYSQIVNDFQKGDIAEGYSVSREKKESFPLTVTSAQKNPTAFYLCASSRGGLADHEQYFGPGTRLTVT.

The table lists this clone with a count of one. The identical CDR3 is also encoded by other nucleotide sequences in the sample. This rearrangement joins TRBV28 to TRBJ2-7, with D possibly TRBD1 on 6 matching bases. Per germline, CDR1 MDHEN and CDR2 SYDVKM. CDR3 length equals 14 residues. Trimming left V 7 bases short and J 0 bases short, with 13 bases between. Here the CDR3 reads CASNLQGSSYEQYF. The CDR3 DNA is TGTGCCAGCAACCTTCAGGGGAGCTCCTACGAGCAGTACTTC. Combining the CDR3 with reference TRBV28 and TRBJ2-7 gives the whole variable domain DVKVTQSSRYLVKRTGEKVFLECVQDMDHENMFWYRQDPGLGLRLIYFSYDVKMKEKGDIPEGYSVSREKKERFSLILESASTNQTSMYLCASNLQGSSYEQYFGPGTRLTVT.

V usage is TRBV2 and J usage is TRBJ2-7; no clear D gene. The germline V gene has CDR1 SNHLY and CDR2 FYNNEI. Between the trimmed V and J ends, which lost 6 bases and 0 bases, there was a span of 6 bases. There are 12 residues in the CDR3. The CDR3 protein is CASRQTSYEQYF. The CDR3 DNA reads TGTGCCAGCAGACAGACCTCCTACGAGCAGTACTTC.

The chain joins TRBV9 to TRBJ2-1; 13 bases align to TRBD2. With 3 bases clipped from V and 4 bases from J, the junction kept 4 bases outside the gene matches. CDR1 and CDR2 (germline): SGDLS, YYNGEE. CDR3 length: 16 residues. The CDR3 loop is CASSATTSGRYNEQFF. The DNA of the CDR3 is TGTGCCAGCAGCGCTACGACTAGCGGGAGGTACAATGAGCAGTTCTTC.

The chain couples TRBV20-1 to TRBJ1-2; possible D gene TRBD1, 5 bases. The CDR3 consists of 14 residues. V lost 3 bases to trimming and J lost 2 bases, with 13 bases between them. In germline, CDR1 is DFQATT, CDR2 SNEGSKA (reference sequence). The CDR3 reads CSASIRDRNYGYTF. The DNA for the CDR3 is TGCAGTGCTAGTATCCGTGACAGAAACTATGGCTACACCTTC.

This rearrangement joins TRBV28 to TRBJ2-2; possible D gene TRBD1, 6 bases. Germline CDR1 is MDHEN and CDR2 is SYDVKM. The CDR3 runs 16 residues. Trimming stripped 3 bases from V and 4 bases from J, with 15 bases between. The CDR3: CASSFWGTPGTGELFF. In nucleotides, the CDR3 is TGTGCCAGCAGTTTTTGGGGGACACCAGGCACCGGGGAGCTGTTTTTT.

In this sample, this clone turned up once. This chain uses TRBV5-1 with TRBJ2-1, with 8 bases lining up with TRBD2. The length of the CDR3 is 15 residues. Trimming at V came to 3 bases and at J to 4 bases, leaving 6 bases not matched to a gene. Germline CDR1 SGHRS, CDR2 YFSETQ. This CDR3 reads CASSSLADTYNEQFF. For the CDR3, the DNA is TGCGCCAGCAGCTCACTAGCGGACACTTACAATGAGCAGTTCTTC.

The rearrangement joins TRBV5-4 to TRBJ1-2; 7 bases align to TRBD1. Germline-derived CDR1 and CDR2 are SGHNT and YYREEE (reference sequence). V was clipped by 4 bases and J by 8 bases; unmatched bases: 14. This CDR3 has 15 amino acids. CDR3 in amino acids: CASSRGQDRAGGYTF. CDR3 coding DNA: TGTGCCAGCAGCCGCGGACAGGACCGGGCGGGGGGCTACACCTTC. The full variable domain, with the rest looked up from reference TRBV5-4 and TRBJ1-2, is ETGVTQSPTHLIKTRGQQVTLRCSSQSGHNTVSWYQQALGQGPQFIFQYYREEENGRGNFPPRFSGLQFPNYSSELNVNALELDDSALYLCASSRGQDRAGGYTFGSGTRLTVV.

The J gene is TRBJ2-7, the V gene TRBV5-1; 10 bases match TRBD1. Germline trimming cut 6 bases from V and 7 bases from J; bases unmatched to any gene: 13. The V gene's germline CDR1 is SGHRS and CDR2 YFSETQ. This CDR3 has 15 residues. The CDR3 sequence is CASNLGQGGLWEQYF. The CDR3 DNA reads as TGCGCCAGCAACCTAGGACAGGGGGGCCTGTGGGAGCAGTACTTC.

The J gene is TRBJ2-1, the V gene TRBV5-1; TRBD2 might be the D (6 bases). Germline V gene lookup returns CDR1 SGHRS and CDR2 YFSETQ. There are 16 residues in the CDR3. Trimming took off 2 bases at V and 0 bases at J, with 12 bases between the two ends. CDR3 DNA sequence: TGCGCCAGCAGCTTTAGCGGAAGGAGCTCCTACAATGAGCAGTTCTTC. Amino acids: CASSFSGRSSYNEQFF.

V is TRBV6-5 and J is TRBJ2-7; a possible D gene is TRBD2 (5 bases). The CDR3 is 16 residues long. Germline V gene data show CDR1 as MNHEY and CDR2 as SVGAGI. V was cut by 1 base and J by 2 bases, with 15 bases left in between. Written as DNA, the CDR3 is TGTGCCAGCAGTTACTTCGAGGGCAGGCAGGCCTACGAGCAGTACTTC. As protein: CASSYFEGRQAYEQYF.

V and J are TRBV5-1 and TRBJ1-2; D is uncertain. Germline V gene data show CDR1 as SGHRS and CDR2 as YFSETQ. The CDR3 totals 13 residues. The V and J ends lost 6 bases and 6 bases respectively, with 15 bases between them. The CDR3 coding sequence is TGCGCCAGCACCTTCCGGAGTGGTGATGGCTACACCTTC. It specifies CASTFRSGDGYTF.